This T cell receptor beta chain was documented in a study of spatial heterogeneity in lung cancer. The length of the CDR3 is 11 residues. The V end lost 5 bases, the J end lost 3 bases, and 4 bases lay between the germline ends. Relative to its sample, this clonotype is medium-sized. Described time point: sample taken at primary tumor resection. From tumor, nontumor lung or frozen PBMC, whole RNA was taken unsorted for sequencing. The 70 or so donors had untreated early-stage non-small cell lung cancer. From the 5' RACE reads, TCRdb called clonotypes with MiXCR, one entry per CDR3 protein. The profile shows about 40,000 distinct CDR3 sequences, 4% to 6% of them singletons.

This sample comprised PBMCs, obtained at surgery. The V gene is TRBV12-3 or TRBV12-4, the J gene TRBJ1-2, with unresolved D. The clonotype comes from a female donor with early-stage non-small cell lung cancer. CDR3 region: CASSLDYGYTF. CDR3 nucleotides: TGTGCCAGCAGTCTGGACTATGGCTACACCTTC.